This is a list of T cell receptor beta chains from one sample in a study of OX40 agonist ivuxolimab in advanced cancers. Measured with immunoSEQ multiplex PCR; TCRdb has only the in-frame clones, and not every one. The sample has 95,000 to 150,000 clones, about nine tenths seen once. The starting material was CD4+ or CD8+ T cells sorted from blood, obtained in a trial of the OX40 agonist ivuxolimab. Receptors were obtained from an adult with an advanced solid tumor such as melanoma, head and neck, liver or kidney cancer. The CDR3 runs from the conserved cysteine through the conserved F or W. Fields, in order: CDR3 protein, CDR3 DNA, V gene, clone size, D gene, J gene. A D gene is named only where the DNA matches it firmly. A clone size is listed for some rows: how often the clone was seen (once, few, many), or a class if it is expanded.

cdr3_aa: CASRTGVNQPQHF
cdr3_nt: TGTGCCAGCCGGACAGGGGTCAATCAGCCCCAGCATTTT
v_call: TRBV6-5
clone_size: -
d_call: TRBD1
j_call: TRBJ1-5

cdr3_aa: CASSPTAPRLDIQYF
cdr3_nt: TGCGCCAGCAGCCCCACTGCCCCTAGGTTGGACATTCAGTACTTC
v_call: TRBV5-1
clone_size: once
d_call: -
j_call: TRBJ2-4

cdr3_aa: CASSLGLRVETNTEAFF
cdr3_nt: TGTGCCAGCAGCTTAGGCCTTCGGGTGGAGACGAACACTGAAGCTTTCTTT
v_call: TRBV13
clone_size: once
d_call: -
j_call: TRBJ1-1

cdr3_aa: CASSYQYQETQYF
cdr3_nt: TGTGCCAGCAGTTACCAGTACCAAGAGACCCAGTACTTC
v_call: TRBV6-6
clone_size: once
d_call: -
j_call: TRBJ2-5

cdr3_aa: CASSPRGGHTDTQYF
cdr3_nt: TGTGCCAGTAGTCCCCGGGGCGGTCACACAGATACGCAGTATTTT
v_call: TRBV19
clone_size: -
d_call: -
j_call: TRBJ2-3

cdr3_aa: CASSRARGFQPQHF
cdr3_nt: TGTGCCAGTAGTAGGGCCAGGGGATTCCAGCCCCAGCATTTT
v_call: TRBV19
clone_size: -
d_call: -
j_call: TRBJ1-5

cdr3_aa: CSARPETPPELFF
cdr3_nt: TGCAGCGCCCGACCAGAAACCCCGCCGGAGCTGTTTTTT
v_call: TRBV29-1
clone_size: -
d_call: -
j_call: TRBJ2-2

cdr3_aa: CASSLGTPRYPQYF
cdr3_nt: TGTGCCAGCAGTTTAGGCACCCCGAGGTACCCCCAGTACTTC
v_call: TRBV28
clone_size: -
d_call: -
j_call: TRBJ2-5

cdr3_aa: CATSRERSRGHQPQHF
cdr3_nt: TGTGCCACCAGCAGAGAACGGTCCCGAGGCCATCAGCCCCAGCATTTT
v_call: TRBV15
clone_size: -
d_call: -
j_call: TRBJ1-5

cdr3_aa: CASNLGTGELFF
cdr3_nt: TGTGCCAGCAACCTTGGGACCGGGGAGCTGTTTTTT
v_call: TRBV2
clone_size: -
d_call: -
j_call: TRBJ2-2

cdr3_aa: CASSLDREDQPQHF
cdr3_nt: TGTGCCAGCAGCCTGGACAGAGAGGATCAGCCCCAGCATTTT
v_call: TRBV28
clone_size: -
d_call: -
j_call: TRBJ1-5

cdr3_aa: CASSPGLAGALYEQYF
cdr3_nt: TGTGCCAGCAGCCCCGGATTAGCGGGAGCCCTCTACGAGCAGTACTTC
v_call: TRBV7-9
clone_size: -
d_call: TRBD2
j_call: TRBJ2-7

cdr3_aa: CAISLGTSGRDEQFF
cdr3_nt: TGTGCCATCAGTCTGGGGACTAGCGGGAGAGATGAGCAGTTCTTC
v_call: TRBV10-3
clone_size: -
d_call: TRBD2
j_call: TRBJ2-1

cdr3_aa: CASSSGPSLAYEQYF
cdr3_nt: TGTGCCAGCAGCTCGGGCCCGAGCCTAGCCTACGAGCAGTACTTC
v_call: TRBV7-3
clone_size: -
d_call: -
j_call: TRBJ2-7

cdr3_aa: CASSPGGARKGAFF
cdr3_nt: TGTGCCAGCAGCCCCGGAGGGGCTAGGAAAGGGGCTTTCTTT
v_call: TRBV13
clone_size: -
d_call: -
j_call: TRBJ1-1

cdr3_aa: CASSRDSYEQYF
cdr3_nt: TGTGCCAGCAGCCGAGACTCCTACGAGCAGTACTTC
v_call: TRBV6-6
clone_size: -
d_call: -
j_call: TRBJ2-7

cdr3_aa: CASSSGPNTEAFF
cdr3_nt: TGTGCCAGCAGCTCGGGACCGAACACTGAAGCTTTCTTT
v_call: TRBV11-2
clone_size: -
d_call: -
j_call: TRBJ1-1

cdr3_aa: CASSIQGKGTGELFF
cdr3_nt: TGTGCCAGTAGTATACAGGGAAAGGGGACCGGGGAGCTGTTTTTT
v_call: TRBV19
clone_size: -
d_call: -
j_call: TRBJ2-2

cdr3_aa: CASSLNINNEQFF
cdr3_nt: TGTGCCAGCAGTTTAAACATAAACAATGAGCAGTTCTTC
v_call: TRBV27
clone_size: -
d_call: -
j_call: TRBJ2-1

cdr3_aa: CASNGGGGGSNQPQHF
cdr3_nt: TGTGCCAGCAATGGGGGCGGAGGAGGGAGCAATCAGCCCCAGCATTTT
v_call: TRBV28
clone_size: -
d_call: -
j_call: TRBJ1-5

cdr3_aa: CASSRTGSLDEAFF
cdr3_nt: TGTGCCAGCAGTCGGACTGGCTCCCTAGATGAAGCTTTCTTT
v_call: TRBV28
clone_size: -
d_call: -
j_call: TRBJ1-1

cdr3_aa: CASSLGVRLGPGVEAFF
cdr3_nt: TGTGCCAGCAGCTTAGGGGTCAGGTTGGGCCCGGGGGTTGAAGCTTTCTTT
v_call: TRBV28
clone_size: -
d_call: -
j_call: TRBJ1-1

cdr3_aa: CASSPPTDGLSGYTF
cdr3_nt: TGTGCCAGCTCACCACCGACGGACGGACTGAGTGGCTACACCTTC
v_call: TRBV18
clone_size: -
d_call: -
j_call: TRBJ1-2

cdr3_aa: CASSQKGQGSGRQFF
cdr3_nt: TGTGCCAGCAGCCAGAAGGGACAGGGGTCCGGGCGGCAGTTCTTC
v_call: TRBV7-9
clone_size: -
d_call: TRBD1
j_call: TRBJ2-1

cdr3_aa: CASSLADRGAQETQYF
cdr3_nt: TGCGCCAGCAGCTTGGCCGACAGGGGCGCACAAGAGACCCAGTACTTC
v_call: TRBV5-1
clone_size: -
d_call: TRBD1
j_call: TRBJ2-5

cdr3_aa: CASSPPEGRGRIPYDEQYF
cdr3_nt: TGTGCCAGCAGCCCGCCCGAGGGCAGGGGGAGAATCCCTTACGACGAGCAGTACTTC
v_call: TRBV7-6
clone_size: -
d_call: TRBD1
j_call: TRBJ2-7

cdr3_aa: CASSFPRGDQETQYF
cdr3_nt: TGTGCCAGCAGCTTCCCCCGGGGGGACCAAGAGACCCAGTACTTC
v_call: TRBV7-9
clone_size: -
d_call: TRBD2
j_call: TRBJ2-5

cdr3_aa: CAWSVRGTAQETQYF
cdr3_nt: TGTGCCTGGAGTGTACGCGGGACAGCCCAAGAGACCCAGTACTTC
v_call: TRBV30
clone_size: -
d_call: -
j_call: TRBJ2-5

cdr3_aa: CASSLGGLGNTIYF
cdr3_nt: TGTGCCAGCAGTTTGGGGGGGCTTGGAAACACCATATATTTT
v_call: TRBV28
clone_size: -
d_call: -
j_call: TRBJ1-3

cdr3_aa: CASSETSTPPYDEQFF
cdr3_nt: TGTGCCAGCAGTGAAACTAGTACCCCTCCCTACGATGAGCAGTTCTTC
v_call: TRBV2
clone_size: -
d_call: -
j_call: TRBJ2-1

cdr3_aa: CASSPVGVAKNIQYF
cdr3_nt: TGTGCCAGCAGCCCCGTAGGGGTGGCGAAAAACATTCAGTACTTC
v_call: TRBV6-5
clone_size: -
d_call: -
j_call: TRBJ2-4

cdr3_aa: CASSSDRISTF
cdr3_nt: TGTGCCAGCAGCTCAGACAGAATTTCCACCTTC
v_call: TRBV5-6
clone_size: -
d_call: -
j_call: TRBJ1-2

cdr3_aa: CATVRLAGAQGEQFF
cdr3_nt: TGTGCCACCGTACGACTAGCGGGGGCTCAGGGTGAGCAGTTCTTC
v_call: TRBV6-1
clone_size: once
d_call: TRBD2
j_call: TRBJ2-1

cdr3_aa: CASSSRQGASYGYTF
cdr3_nt: TGTGCCAGCAGTTCGCGGCAGGGGGCGTCTTATGGCTACACCTTC
v_call: TRBV28
clone_size: -
d_call: TRBD1
j_call: TRBJ1-2

cdr3_aa: CASSLGLAGGPNTGELFF
cdr3_nt: TGTGCCAGCAGCTTGGGACTAGCGGGAGGACCGAACACCGGGGAGCTGTTTTTT
v_call: TRBV5-6
clone_size: -
d_call: TRBD2
j_call: TRBJ2-2

cdr3_aa: CASSQDYTEAFF
cdr3_nt: TGTGCCAGCAGCCAAGACTACACTGAAGCTTTCTTT
v_call: TRBV6-6
clone_size: -
d_call: -
j_call: TRBJ1-1

cdr3_aa: CASRAKAGYEQYF
cdr3_nt: TGTGCCAGCAGGGCGAAGGCGGGATACGAGCAGTACTTC
v_call: TRBV2
clone_size: -
d_call: -
j_call: TRBJ2-7

cdr3_aa: CSVDRANTEAFF
cdr3_nt: TGCAGCGTTGACAGGGCGAACACTGAAGCTTTCTTT
v_call: TRBV29-1
clone_size: -
d_call: -
j_call: TRBJ1-1

cdr3_aa: CASSRGRGRNGYTF
cdr3_nt: TGTGCCAGCAGTCGCGGCAGGGGGCGAAATGGCTACACCTTC
v_call: TRBV11-2
clone_size: -
d_call: TRBD1
j_call: TRBJ1-2

cdr3_aa: CASSLQGALDEKLFF
cdr3_nt: TGCGCCAGCAGCCTTCAGGGGGCGCTAGATGAAAAACTGTTTTTT
v_call: TRBV5-1
clone_size: -
d_call: TRBD1
j_call: TRBJ1-4

cdr3_aa: CASRARGLGGNTEAFF
cdr3_nt: TGTGCCAGCAGGGCTAGAGGGCTTGGGGGGAACACTGAAGCTTTCTTT
v_call: TRBV2
clone_size: -
d_call: -
j_call: TRBJ1-1

cdr3_aa: CASSVGGASTDTQYF
cdr3_nt: TGTGCCAGCAGCGTAGGAGGGGCTAGCACAGATACGCAGTATTTT
v_call: TRBV9
clone_size: -
d_call: -
j_call: TRBJ2-3

cdr3_aa: CASSEGRKTNEKLFF
cdr3_nt: TGTGCCAGCAGTGAGGGGAGGAAGACTAATGAAAAACTGTTTTTT
v_call: TRBV25-1
clone_size: -
d_call: -
j_call: TRBJ1-4

cdr3_aa: CASSPRRATSATGELFF
cdr3_nt: TGTGCCAGCTCACCACGTAGGGCGACTAGCGCGACCGGGGAGCTGTTTTTT
v_call: TRBV18
clone_size: -
d_call: TRBD2
j_call: TRBJ2-2

cdr3_aa: CASSLRAESYNEQFF
cdr3_nt: TGTGCCAGCAGCTTAAGGGCAGAGTCCTACAATGAGCAGTTCTTC
v_call: TRBV7-3
clone_size: once
d_call: -
j_call: TRBJ2-1